What follows describes a single T cell receptor (beta chain). Its cognate antigen is unknown. Clones were read by immunoSEQ multiplex PCR, and TCRdb kept only the in-frame ones, dropping some. Of about 120,000 clones in the sample, around 93% were seen once. This sample is drawn from a study of graft-versus-host responses after intestinal transplantation. The CDR3 loop spans 13 amino acids. The germline gives CDR1 SNHLY, CDR2 FYNNEI. V trimming: 10 bases; J trimming: 9 bases; junction bases outside the gene matches: 7. Study conclusions and caveats: Where graft-donor T cell macrochimerism was present, patients had high graft-versus-host to host-versus-graft clonal ratios in allografts.

Source: unstimulated CD4+ T cells sorted from spleen or lymph node cells, taken before intestinal transplant. The chain uses TRBV2 and TRBJ2-1, with TRBD2 matching over 12 bases. This clonotype was sampled from a human donor who received an intestinal transplant. This CDR3 reads CATRLAGVVEQFF. The CDR3, as DNA: TGTGCCACCCGACTAGCGGGAGTGGTTGAGCAGTTCTTC.